This T cell receptor (beta chain) is drawn from a study of OX40 agonist ivuxolimab in advanced cancers. Study summary: Each patient was given ivuxolimab into a vein every 2 weeks, at 0.01 to 10 mg/kg. Anti-PD-1, anti-PD-L1 or anti-CTLA-4 therapy given earlier was allowed, and around 40% had some.

Blood sampling took place at baseline, cycle 4 day 1, and cycle 7 day 1. Some clones are missing from TCRdb's copy, which holds only in-frame ones; the method was immunoSEQ multiplex PCR. The data show about 83,000 clones, over 75% seen once. Findings and limits, study-wide: At doses 0.1 to 3.0 mg/kg, CD4+ and CD8+ clones expanded.

A word on this clone: Its specificity is not known.

CDR1 is LNHDA, CDR2 SQIVND, per germline (reference sequence). The CDR3 loop spans 14 amino acids. V shed 6 bases and J shed 4 bases, with 14 bases lying between them. The TCR originated in an adult with an advanced solid tumor such as melanoma, head and neck, liver or kidney cancer. This chain uses TRBV19 with TRBJ2-3; a possible D gene is TRBD1 (6 bases). This material consisted of CD4+ or CD8+ T cells sorted from blood, taken in a trial of the OX40 agonist ivuxolimab. The CDR3 DNA sequence: TGTGCCAGTAGAGTAGGGGGTGACGCAGATACGCAGTATTTT. Translating it yields CASRVGGDADTQYF. Full variable domain (outside the CDR3, taken from reference TRBV19 and TRBJ2-3): DGGITQSPKYLFRKEGQNVTLSCEQNLNHDAMYWYRQDPGQGLRLIYYSQIVNDFQKGDIAEGYSVSREKKESFPLTVTSAQKNPTAFYLCASRVGGDADTQYFGPGTRLTVL.